This TCR beta chain was found in a study of blood T cell repertoires in COVID-19. About the research overall: Nucleic acid was either cDNA or gDNA, and it came from T cells, B-cell-depleted T cells, or PBMCs.

Individuals aged roughly 18 to 95 years were recruited from some 26 US areas. Clinical history reported by participants formed the basis on which cohorts were assigned. The CDR3 is made up of 15 amino acids. Trimming removed 1 base from V and 2 bases from J, with 10 bases in between. Germline V gives CDR1 SGHRS, CDR2 YFSETQ. Measured with immunoSEQ multiplex PCR; TCRdb has only the in-frame clones, and not every one. The table lists fewer than 350,000 clones, approximately 91% of them singletons. Specimen: PBMCs or T cells enriched from blood (not recorded which). The receptor's source is a man aged 60-69 years who had recovered from COVID-19. This chain connects TRBV5-1 to TRBJ2-1; D not resolved. CDR3 in DNA: TGCGCCAGCAGCTTGCAGGCCCTCACCTACAATGAGCAGTTCTTC. Translated: CASSLQALTYNEQFF.